The clone carrying this T cell receptor (beta chain) was counted only a few times. Its specificity is not known. Next came a second PCR, run for about 6 to 11 cycles, which used a sample-barcoded 5' primer along with a J-beta primer mix. MiXCR, run by TCRdb on the 5' RACE reads, gives a single entry per CDR3 protein. The sample has hundreds of thousands of distinct CDR3 sequences; roughly three fifths are singletons. The data stem from a study of blood T cells in healthy people across ages. At the level of the study: About one barcoded TCR beta cDNA was captured per two T cells. Overall study findings and caveats: Those diversity estimates obtained from one million T cells were thought to be underestimates.

Trimming cost V 8 bases and J 1 base, with 11 bases left between them. In germline, CDR1 is SQVTM, CDR2 ANQGSEA. The CDR3 covers 12 residues. Sequencing was performed on blood. The chain combines TRBV29-1 with TRBJ2-5; D possibly corresponds to TRBD1 (6 bases). This receptor was taken from a man between 40 and 49 years old in good health. CDR3: CSTKGVQETQYF. The CDR3 nucleotides read TGCAGCACCAAGGGGGTCCAAGAGACCCAGTACTTC.